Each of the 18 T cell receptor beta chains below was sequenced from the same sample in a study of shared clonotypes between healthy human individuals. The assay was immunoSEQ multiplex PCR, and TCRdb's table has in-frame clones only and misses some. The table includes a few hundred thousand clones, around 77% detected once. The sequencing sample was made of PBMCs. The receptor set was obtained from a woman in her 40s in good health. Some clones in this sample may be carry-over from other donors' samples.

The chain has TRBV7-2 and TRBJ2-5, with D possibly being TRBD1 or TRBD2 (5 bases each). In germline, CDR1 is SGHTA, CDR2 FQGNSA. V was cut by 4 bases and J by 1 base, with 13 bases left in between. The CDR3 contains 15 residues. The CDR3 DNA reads TGTGCCAGCAGCTACGAGGGGCTAACCCAAGAGACCCAGTACTTC. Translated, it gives CASSYEGLTQETQYF.

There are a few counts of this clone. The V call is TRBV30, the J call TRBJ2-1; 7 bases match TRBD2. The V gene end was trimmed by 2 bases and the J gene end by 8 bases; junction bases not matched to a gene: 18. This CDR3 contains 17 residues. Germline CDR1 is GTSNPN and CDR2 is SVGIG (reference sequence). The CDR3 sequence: CAWSTGLNRQLSHEQFF. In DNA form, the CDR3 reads TGTGCCTGGAGTACGGGACTAAATAGACAGTTGTCCCATGAGCAGTTCTTC.

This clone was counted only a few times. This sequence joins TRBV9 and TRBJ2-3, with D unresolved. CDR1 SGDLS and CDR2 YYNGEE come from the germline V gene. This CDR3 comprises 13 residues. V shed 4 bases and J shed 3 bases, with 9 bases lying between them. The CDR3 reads CASSTGDTDTQYF. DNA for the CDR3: TGTGCCAGCAGCACCGGAGATACAGATACGCAGTATTTT.

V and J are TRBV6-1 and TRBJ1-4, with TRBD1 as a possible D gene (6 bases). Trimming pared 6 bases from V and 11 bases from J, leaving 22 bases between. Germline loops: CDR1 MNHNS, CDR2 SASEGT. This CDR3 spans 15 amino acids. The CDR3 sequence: CASSTDRLGRGKLFF. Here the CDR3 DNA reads TGTGCCAGCAGCACCGACAGGCTAGGGCGTGGGAAACTGTTTTTT.

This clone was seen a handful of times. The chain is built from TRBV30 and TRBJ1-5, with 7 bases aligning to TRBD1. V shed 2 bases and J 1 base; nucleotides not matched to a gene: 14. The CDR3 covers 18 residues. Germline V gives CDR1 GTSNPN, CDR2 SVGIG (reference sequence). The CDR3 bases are TGTGCCTGGAGTTCGACAGGGATTATGTTAGGGAGCAATCAGCCCCAGCATTTT. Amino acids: CAWSSTGIMLGSNQPQHF.

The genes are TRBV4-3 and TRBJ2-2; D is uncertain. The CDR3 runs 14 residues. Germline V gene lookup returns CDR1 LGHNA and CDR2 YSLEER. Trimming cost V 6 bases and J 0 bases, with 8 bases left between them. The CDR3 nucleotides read TGCGCCAGCAGGAGTAGTCCGAACACCGGGGAGCTGTTTTTT. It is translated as CASRSSPNTGELFF.

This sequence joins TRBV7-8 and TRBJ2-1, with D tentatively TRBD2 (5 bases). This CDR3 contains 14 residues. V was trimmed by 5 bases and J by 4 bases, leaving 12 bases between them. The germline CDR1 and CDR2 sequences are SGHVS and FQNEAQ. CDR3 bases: TGTGCCAGCAGCCGCGAGCGGAATTACAATGAGCAGTTCTTC. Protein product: CASSRERNYNEQFF.

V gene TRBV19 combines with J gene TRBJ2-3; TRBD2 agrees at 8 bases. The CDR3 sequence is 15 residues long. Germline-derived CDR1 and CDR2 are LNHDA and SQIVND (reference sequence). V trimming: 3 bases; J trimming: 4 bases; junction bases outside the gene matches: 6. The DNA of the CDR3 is TGTGCCAGTAGTATCCAGCGGGAGTCCCCAGATACGCAGTATTTT. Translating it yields CASSIQRESPDTQYF. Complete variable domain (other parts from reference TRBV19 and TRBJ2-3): DGGITQSPKYLFRKEGQNVTLSCEQNLNHDAMYWYRQDPGQGLRLIYYSQIVNDFQKGDIAEGYSVSREKKESFPLTVTSAQKNPTAFYLCASSIQRESPDTQYFGPGTRLTVL.

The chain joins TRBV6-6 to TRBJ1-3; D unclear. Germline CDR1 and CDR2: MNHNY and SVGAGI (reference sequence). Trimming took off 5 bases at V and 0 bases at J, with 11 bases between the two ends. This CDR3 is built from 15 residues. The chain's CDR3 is CASSVTRHSGNTIYF. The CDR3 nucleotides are TGTGCCAGCAGTGTCACCCGCCACTCTGGAAACACCATATATTTT.

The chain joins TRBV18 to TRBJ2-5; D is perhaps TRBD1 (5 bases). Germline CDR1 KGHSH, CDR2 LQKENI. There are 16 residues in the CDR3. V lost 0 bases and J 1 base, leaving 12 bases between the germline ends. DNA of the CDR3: TGTGCCAGCTCACCACCGGACCAGGGTGCCCAAGAGACCCAGTACTTC. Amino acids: CASSPPDQGAQETQYF.

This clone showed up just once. Here the CDR3 reads CAWSTASGRARETQYF. The CDR3 region has the DNA TGTGCCTGGAGTACGGCTAGCGGGAGGGCGAGGGAGACCCAGTACTTC. The J gene is TRBJ2-5, the V gene TRBV30; TRBD2 matches at 12 bases. CDR3 length: 16 residues. Unmatched junction bases numbered 9, after V lost 2 bases and J lost 5 bases. CDR1 and CDR2 (germline): GTSNPN, SVGIG (reference sequence).

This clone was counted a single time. CDR3 nucleotide sequence: TGTGCCAGCAGCCAGGGAGACAGGGGTGGGAATGAAAAACTGTTTTTT. Amino acid sequence: CASSQGDRGGNEKLFF. The chain links TRBV4-2 to TRBJ1-4, with 8 positions matching TRBD1. The CDR3 loop spans 16 amino acids. With V trimmed by 3 bases and J by 5 bases, 8 bases remained unmatched. Germline-derived CDR1 and CDR2 are LGHNA and YNFKEQ.

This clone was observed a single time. CDR3 amino acids: CASTSEGNTGELFF. CDR3 sequence (DNA): TGTGCCAGCACCTCGGAGGGGAACACCGGGGAGCTGTTTTTT. The V call is TRBV11-3, the J call TRBJ2-2; possible D gene TRBD2, 6 bases. Germline assignment: CDR1 SGHNT and CDR2 YENEEA. V gave up 7 bases and J gave up 1 base, with 10 bases separating them. This CDR3 region has 14 residues.

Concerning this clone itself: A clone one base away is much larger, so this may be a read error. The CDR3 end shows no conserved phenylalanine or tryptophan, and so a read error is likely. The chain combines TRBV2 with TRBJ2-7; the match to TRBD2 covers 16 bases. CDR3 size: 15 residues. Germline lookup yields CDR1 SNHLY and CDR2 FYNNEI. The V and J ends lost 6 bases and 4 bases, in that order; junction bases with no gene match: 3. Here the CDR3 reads CASRTGLAGGYEQYL. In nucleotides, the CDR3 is TGTGCCAGCAGGACGGGACTAGCGGGAGGGTACGAGCAGTACCTC.

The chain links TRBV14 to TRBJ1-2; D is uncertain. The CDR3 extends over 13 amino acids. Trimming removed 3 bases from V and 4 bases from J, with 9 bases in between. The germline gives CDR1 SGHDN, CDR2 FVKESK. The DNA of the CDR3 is TGTGCCAGCAGCCAGGACTTATCCTATGGCTACACCTTC. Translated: CASSQDLSYGYTF. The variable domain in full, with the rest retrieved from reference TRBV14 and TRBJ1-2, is EAGVTQFPSHSVIEKGQTVTLRCDPISGHDNLYWYRRVMGKEIKFLLHFVKESKQDESGMPNNRFLAERTGGTYSTLKVQPAELEDSGVYFCASSQDLSYGYTFGSGTRLTVV.

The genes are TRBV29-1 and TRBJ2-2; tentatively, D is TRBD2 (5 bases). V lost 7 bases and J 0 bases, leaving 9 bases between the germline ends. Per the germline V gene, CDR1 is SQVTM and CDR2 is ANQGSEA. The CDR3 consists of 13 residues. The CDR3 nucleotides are TGCAGCGGGAGGCTAACGAACACCGGGGAGCTGTTTTTT. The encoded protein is CSGRLTNTGELFF.

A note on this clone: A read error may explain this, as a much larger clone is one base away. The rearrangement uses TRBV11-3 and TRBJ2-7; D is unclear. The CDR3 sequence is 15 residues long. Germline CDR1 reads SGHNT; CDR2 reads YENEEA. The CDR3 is CAGSFDTTRSYEQYF. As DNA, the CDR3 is TGTGCCGGCAGCTTTGATACTACCCGATCCTACGAGCAGTACTTC.

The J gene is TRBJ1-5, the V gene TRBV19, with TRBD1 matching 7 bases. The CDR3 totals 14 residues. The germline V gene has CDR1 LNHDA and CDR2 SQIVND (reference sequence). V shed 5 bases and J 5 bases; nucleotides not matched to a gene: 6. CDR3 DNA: TGTGCCAGTAGTCACAACAGGGGCCATCAGCCCCAGCATTTT. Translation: CASSHNRGHQPQHF.